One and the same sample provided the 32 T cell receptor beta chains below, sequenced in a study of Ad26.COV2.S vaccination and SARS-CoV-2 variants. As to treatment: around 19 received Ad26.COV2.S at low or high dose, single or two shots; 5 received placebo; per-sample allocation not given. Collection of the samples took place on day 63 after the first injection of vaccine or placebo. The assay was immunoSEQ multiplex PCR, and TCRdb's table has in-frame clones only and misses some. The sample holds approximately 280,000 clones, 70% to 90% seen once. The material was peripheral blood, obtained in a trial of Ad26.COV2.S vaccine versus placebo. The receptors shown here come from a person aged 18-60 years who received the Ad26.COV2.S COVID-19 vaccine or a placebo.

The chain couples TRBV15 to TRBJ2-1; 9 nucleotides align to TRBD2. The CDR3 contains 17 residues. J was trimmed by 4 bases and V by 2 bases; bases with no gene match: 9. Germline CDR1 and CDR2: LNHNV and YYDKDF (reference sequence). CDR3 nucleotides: TGTGCCACCAGCAGAACTCGGCCGGGACTAGCTTACAATGAGCAGTTCTTC. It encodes CATSRTRPGLAYNEQFF.

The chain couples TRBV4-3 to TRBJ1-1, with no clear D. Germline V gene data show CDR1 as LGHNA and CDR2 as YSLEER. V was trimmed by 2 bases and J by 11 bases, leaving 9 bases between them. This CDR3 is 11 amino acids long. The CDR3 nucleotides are TGCGCCAGCAGCCAAAGGAGCCGCGCTTTCTTT. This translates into CASSQRSRAFF.

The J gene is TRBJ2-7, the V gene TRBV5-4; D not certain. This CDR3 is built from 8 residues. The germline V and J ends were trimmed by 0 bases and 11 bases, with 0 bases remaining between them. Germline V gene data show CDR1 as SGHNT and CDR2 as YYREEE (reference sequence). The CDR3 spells CASSLEYF. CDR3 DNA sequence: TGTGCCAGCAGCTTGGAGTACTTC. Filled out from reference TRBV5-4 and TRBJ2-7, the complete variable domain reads ETGVTQSPTHLIKTRGQQVTLRCSSQSGHNTVSWYQQALGQGPQFIFQYYREEENGRGNFPPRFSGLQFPNYSSELNVNALELDDSALYLCASSLEYFGPGTRLTVT.

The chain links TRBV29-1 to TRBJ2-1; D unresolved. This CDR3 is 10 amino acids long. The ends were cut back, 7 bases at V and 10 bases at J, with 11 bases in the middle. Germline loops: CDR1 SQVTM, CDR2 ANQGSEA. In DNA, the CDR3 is TGCAGCGCTACGACGTCCGAGCAGTTCTTC. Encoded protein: CSATTSEQFF.

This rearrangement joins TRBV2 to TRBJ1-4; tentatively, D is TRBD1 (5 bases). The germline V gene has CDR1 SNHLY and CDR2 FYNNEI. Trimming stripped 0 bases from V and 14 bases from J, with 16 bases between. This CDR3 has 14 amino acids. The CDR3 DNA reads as TGTGCCAGCAGTGAAGCACTCATATCCGGGGGGCTGTTTTTT. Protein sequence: CASSEALISGGLFF.

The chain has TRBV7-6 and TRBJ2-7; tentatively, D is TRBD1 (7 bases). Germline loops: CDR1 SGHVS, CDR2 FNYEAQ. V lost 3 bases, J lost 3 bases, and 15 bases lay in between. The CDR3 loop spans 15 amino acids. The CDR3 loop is CASSFARGDLYEQYF. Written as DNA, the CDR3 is TGTGCCAGCAGCTTCGCCAGGGGGGACCTCTACGAGCAGTACTTC.

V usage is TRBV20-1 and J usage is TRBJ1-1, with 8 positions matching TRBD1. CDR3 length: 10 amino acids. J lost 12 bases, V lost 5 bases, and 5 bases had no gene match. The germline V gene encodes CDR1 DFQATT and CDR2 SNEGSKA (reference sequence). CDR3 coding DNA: TGCAGTGCTTCGGACAGGGAATCTTTCTTT. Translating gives CSASDRESFF.

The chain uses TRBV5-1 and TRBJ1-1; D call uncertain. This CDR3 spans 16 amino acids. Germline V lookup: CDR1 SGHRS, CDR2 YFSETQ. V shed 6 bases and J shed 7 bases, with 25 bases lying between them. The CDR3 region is CASNLVRGQPWNEAFF. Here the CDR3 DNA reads TGCGCCAGCAACCTAGTTCGAGGGCAGCCTTGGAATGAAGCTTTCTTT.

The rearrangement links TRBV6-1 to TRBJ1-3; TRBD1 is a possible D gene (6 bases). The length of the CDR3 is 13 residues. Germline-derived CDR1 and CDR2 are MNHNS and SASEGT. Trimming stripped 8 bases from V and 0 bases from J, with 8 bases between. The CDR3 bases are TGTGCCAGCTTGGACAGCTCTGGAAACACCATATATTTT. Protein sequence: CASLDSSGNTIYF.

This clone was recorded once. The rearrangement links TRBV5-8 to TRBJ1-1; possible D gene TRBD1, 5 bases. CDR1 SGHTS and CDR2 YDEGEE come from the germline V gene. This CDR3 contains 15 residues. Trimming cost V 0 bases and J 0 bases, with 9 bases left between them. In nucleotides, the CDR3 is TGTGCCAGCAGCTTGGGACAGAGCCTGAACACTGAAGCTTTCTTT. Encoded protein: CASSLGQSLNTEAFF.

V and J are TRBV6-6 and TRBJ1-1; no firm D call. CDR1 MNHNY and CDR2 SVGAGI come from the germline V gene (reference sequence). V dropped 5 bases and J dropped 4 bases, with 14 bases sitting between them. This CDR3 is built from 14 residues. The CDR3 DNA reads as TGTGCCAGCAGTAACAGCCCTCCAGGCACTGAAGCTTTCTTT. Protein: CASSNSPPGTEAFF.

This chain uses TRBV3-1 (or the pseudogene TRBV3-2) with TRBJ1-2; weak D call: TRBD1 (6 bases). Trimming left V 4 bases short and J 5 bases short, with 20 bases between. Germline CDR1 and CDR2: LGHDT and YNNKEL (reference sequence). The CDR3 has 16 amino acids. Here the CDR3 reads CASSPLEGGQLYGYTF. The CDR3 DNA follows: TGTGCCAGCAGCCCCCTGGAGGGGGGGCAGCTGTATGGCTACACCTTC.

CDR3 DNA: TGTGCCAGCAGTTCCCCCGGGACAGTGGAGTTTTTT. It translates to CASSSPGTVEFF. This rearrangement joins TRBV12-3 or TRBV12-4 to TRBJ1-4, with 7 bases lining up with TRBD1. The CDR3 extends over 12 amino acids. With V trimmed by 4 bases and J by 16 bases, 9 bases remained unmatched.

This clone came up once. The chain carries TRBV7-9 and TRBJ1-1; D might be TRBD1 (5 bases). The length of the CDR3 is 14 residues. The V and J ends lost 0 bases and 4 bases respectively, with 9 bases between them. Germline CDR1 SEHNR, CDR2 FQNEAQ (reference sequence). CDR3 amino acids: CASSLARDGTEAFF. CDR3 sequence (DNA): TGTGCCAGCAGCTTAGCCAGGGATGGCACTGAAGCTTTCTTT.

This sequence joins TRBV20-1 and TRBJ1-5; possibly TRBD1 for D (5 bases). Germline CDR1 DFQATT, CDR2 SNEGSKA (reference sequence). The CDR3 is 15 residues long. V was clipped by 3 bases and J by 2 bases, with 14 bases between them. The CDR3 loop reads CSASSGTEGNQPQHF. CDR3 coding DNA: TGCAGTGCTAGTTCCGGGACCGAGGGCAATCAGCCCCAGCATTTT.

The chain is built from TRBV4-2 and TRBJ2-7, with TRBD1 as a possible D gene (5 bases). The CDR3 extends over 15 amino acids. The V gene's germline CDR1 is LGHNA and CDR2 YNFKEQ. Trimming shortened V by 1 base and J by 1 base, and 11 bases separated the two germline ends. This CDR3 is CASSQVTGPSYEQYF. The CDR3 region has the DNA TGTGCCAGCAGCCAAGTCACAGGCCCTTCCTACGAGCAGTACTTC.

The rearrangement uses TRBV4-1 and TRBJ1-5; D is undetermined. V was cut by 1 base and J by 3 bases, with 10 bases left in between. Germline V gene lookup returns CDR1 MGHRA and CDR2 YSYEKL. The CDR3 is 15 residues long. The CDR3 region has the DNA TGCGCCAGCAGCCAAGGTTGGGGTTCCAATCAGCCCCAGCATTTT. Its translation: CASSQGWGSNQPQHF.

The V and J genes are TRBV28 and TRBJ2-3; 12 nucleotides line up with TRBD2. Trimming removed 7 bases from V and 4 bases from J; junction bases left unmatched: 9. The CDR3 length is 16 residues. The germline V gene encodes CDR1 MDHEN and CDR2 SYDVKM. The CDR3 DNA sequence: TGTGCCAGCACTAGCGGGGGGGCCCTAGGTTCAGATACGCAGTATTTT. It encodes CASTSGGALGSDTQYF.

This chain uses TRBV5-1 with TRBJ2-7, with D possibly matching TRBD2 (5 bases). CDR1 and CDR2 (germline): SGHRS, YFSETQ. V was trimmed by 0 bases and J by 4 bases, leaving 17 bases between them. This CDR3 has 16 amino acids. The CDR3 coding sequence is TGCGCCAGCAGCTTGGGAGATTGGGGAGCCCTTTACGAGCAGTACTTC. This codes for CASSLGDWGALYEQYF. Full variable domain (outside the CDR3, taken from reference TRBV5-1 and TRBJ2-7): KAGVTQTPRYLIKTRGQQVTLSCSPISGHRSVSWYQQTPGQGLQFLFEYFSETQRNKGNFPGRFSGRQFSNSRSEMNVSTLELGDSALYLCASSLGDWGALYEQYFGPGTRLTVT.

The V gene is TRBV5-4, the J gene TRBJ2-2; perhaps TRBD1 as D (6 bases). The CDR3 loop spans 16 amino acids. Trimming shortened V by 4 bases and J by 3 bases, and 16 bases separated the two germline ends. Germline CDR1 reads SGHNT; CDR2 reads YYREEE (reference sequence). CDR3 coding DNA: TGTGCCAGCAGCCTGGGACATAGTTCCTACACCGGGGAGCTGTTTTTT. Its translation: CASSLGHSSYTGELFF.

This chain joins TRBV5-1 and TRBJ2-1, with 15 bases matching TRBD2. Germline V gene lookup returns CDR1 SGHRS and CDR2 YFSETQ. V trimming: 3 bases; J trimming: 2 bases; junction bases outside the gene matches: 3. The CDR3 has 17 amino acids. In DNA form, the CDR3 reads TGCGCCAGCAGCTACGGGACTAGCGGGAGGACCTACAATGAGCAGTTCTTC. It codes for CASSYGTSGRTYNEQFF.

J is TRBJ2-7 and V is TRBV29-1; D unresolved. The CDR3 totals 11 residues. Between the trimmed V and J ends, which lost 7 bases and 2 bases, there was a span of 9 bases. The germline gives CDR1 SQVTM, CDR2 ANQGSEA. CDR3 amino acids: CSGFQPYEQYF. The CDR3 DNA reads TGCAGCGGATTCCAGCCCTACGAGCAGTACTTC.

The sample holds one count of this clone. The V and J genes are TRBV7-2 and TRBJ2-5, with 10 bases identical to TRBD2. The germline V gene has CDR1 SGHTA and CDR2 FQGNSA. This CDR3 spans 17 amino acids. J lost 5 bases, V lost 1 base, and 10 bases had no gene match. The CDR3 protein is CASSLDRVAGGRETQYF. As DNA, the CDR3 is TGTGCCAGCAGCTTAGATAGGGTAGCGGGGGGCCGGGAGACCCAGTACTTC.

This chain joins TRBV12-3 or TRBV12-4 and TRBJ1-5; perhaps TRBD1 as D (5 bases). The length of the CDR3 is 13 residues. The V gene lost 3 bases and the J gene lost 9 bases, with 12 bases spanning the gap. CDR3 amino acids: CASSLNGQGPQHF. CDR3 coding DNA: TGTGCCAGCAGTTTGAATGGTCAGGGGCCCCAGCATTTT.

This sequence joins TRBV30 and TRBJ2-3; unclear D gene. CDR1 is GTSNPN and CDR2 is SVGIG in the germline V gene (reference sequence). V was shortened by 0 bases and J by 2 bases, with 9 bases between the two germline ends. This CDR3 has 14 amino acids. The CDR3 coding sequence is TGTGCCTGGAGTGTAGGAGCCTACACAGATACGCAGTATTTT. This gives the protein CAWSVGAYTDTQYF.

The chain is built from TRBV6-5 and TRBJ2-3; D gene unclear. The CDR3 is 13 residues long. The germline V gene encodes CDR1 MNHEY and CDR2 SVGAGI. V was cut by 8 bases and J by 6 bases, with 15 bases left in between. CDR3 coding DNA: TGTGCCAGCCTGGTTCACGATAGGGATACGCAGTATTTT. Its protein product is CASLVHDRDTQYF.

CDR3 residues: CASSLAVGTVMGNTQYF. In DNA, the CDR3 is TGTGCCAGCAGCTTAGCGGTAGGGACGGTAATGGGTAATACGCAGTATTTT. This sequence joins TRBV7-2 and TRBJ2-3; D tentatively reads TRBD1 or TRBD2 (5 bases each). CDR3 length: 17 residues. Trimming removed 0 bases from V and 7 bases from J, with 20 bases in between. In germline, CDR1 is SGHTA, CDR2 FQGNSA.

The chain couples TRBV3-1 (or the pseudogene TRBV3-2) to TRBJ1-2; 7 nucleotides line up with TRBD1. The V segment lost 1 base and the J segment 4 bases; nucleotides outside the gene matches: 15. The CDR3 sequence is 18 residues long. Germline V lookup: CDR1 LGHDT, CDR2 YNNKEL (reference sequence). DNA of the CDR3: TGTGCCAGCAGCCAAGCGGGGGACAGCCTGGGTCCTTTCTATGGCTACACCTTC. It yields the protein CASSQAGDSLGPFYGYTF.

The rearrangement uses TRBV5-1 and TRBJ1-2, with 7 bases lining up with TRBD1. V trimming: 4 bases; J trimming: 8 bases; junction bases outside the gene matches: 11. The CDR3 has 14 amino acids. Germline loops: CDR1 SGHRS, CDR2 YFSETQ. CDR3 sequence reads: CASSLITGAQGYTF. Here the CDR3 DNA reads TGCGCCAGCAGCCTCATCACAGGGGCGCAGGGCTACACCTTC.

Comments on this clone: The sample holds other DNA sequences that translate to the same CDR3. In nucleotides, the CDR3 is TGTGCCAGCTCACCCCCCGGGCAAGAGACCCAGTACTTC. Translation gives CASSPPGQETQYF. The V call is TRBV18, the J call TRBJ2-5; D remains unclear. Germline V lookup: CDR1 KGHSH, CDR2 LQKENI. The length of the CDR3 is 13 residues. V lost 3 bases and J lost 2, with 7 bases in between.

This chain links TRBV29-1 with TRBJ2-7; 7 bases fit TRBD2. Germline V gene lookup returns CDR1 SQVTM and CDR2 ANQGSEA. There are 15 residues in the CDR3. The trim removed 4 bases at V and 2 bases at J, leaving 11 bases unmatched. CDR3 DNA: TGCAGCGTTGCGGTTAGTAGCGGGTCCACCTACGAGCAGTACTTC. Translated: CSVAVSSGSTYEQYF.

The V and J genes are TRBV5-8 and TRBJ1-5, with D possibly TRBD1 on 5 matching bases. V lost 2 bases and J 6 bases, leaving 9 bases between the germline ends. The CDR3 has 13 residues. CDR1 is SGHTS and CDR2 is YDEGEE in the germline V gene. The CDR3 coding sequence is TGTGCCAGCAGCTTCCAGGGAACTCAGCCCCAGCATTTT. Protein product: CASSFQGTQPQHF.